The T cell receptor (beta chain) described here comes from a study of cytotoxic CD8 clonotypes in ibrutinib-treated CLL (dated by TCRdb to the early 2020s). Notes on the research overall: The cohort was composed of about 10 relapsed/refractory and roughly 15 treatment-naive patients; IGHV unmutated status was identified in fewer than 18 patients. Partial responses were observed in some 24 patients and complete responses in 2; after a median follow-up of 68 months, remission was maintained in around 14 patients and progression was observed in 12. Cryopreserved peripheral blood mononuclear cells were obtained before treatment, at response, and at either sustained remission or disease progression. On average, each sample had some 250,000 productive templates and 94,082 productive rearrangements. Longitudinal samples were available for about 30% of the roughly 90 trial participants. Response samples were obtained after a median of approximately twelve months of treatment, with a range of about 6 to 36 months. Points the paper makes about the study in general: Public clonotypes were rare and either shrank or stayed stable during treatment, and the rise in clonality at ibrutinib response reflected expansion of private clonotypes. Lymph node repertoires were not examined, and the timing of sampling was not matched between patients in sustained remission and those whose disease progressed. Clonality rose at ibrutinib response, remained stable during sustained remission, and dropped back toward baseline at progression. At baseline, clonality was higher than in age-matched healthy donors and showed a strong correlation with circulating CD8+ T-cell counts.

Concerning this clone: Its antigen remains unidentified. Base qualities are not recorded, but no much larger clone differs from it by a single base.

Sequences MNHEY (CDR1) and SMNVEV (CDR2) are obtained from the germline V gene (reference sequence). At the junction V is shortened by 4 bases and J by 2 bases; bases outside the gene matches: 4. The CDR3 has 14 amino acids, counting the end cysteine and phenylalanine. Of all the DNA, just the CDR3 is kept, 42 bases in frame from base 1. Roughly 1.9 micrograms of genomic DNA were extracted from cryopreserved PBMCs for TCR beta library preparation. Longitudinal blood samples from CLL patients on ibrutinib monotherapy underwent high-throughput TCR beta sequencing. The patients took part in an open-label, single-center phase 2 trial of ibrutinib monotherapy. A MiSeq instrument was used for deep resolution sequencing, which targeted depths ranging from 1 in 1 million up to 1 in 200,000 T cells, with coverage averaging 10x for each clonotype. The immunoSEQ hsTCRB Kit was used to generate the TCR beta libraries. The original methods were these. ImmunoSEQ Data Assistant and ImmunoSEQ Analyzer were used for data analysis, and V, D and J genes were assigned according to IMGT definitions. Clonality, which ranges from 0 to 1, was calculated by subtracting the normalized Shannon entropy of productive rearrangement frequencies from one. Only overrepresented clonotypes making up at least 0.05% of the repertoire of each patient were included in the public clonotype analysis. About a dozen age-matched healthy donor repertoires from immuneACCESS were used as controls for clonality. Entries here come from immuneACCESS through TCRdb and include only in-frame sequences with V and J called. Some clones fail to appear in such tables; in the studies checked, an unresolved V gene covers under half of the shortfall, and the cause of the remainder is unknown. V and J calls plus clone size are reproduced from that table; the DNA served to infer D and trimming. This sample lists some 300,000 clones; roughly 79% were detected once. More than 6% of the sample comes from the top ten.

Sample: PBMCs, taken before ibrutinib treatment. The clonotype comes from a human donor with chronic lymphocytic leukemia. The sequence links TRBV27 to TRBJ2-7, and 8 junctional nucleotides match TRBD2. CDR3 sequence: CASSSAGGTYEQYF. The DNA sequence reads TGTGCCAGCAGTTCCGCGGGAGGAACCTACGAGCAGTACTTC.